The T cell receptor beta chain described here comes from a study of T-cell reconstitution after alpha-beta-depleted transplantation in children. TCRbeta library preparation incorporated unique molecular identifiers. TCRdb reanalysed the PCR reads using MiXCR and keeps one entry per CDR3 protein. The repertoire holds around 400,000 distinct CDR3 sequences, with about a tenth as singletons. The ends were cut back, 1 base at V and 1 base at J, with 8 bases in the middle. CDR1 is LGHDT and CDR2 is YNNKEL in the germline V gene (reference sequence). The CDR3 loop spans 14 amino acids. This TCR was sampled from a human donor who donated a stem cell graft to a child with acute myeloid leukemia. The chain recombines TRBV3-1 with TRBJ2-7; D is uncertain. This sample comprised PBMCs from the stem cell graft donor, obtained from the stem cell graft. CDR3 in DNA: TGTGCCAGCAGCCAAGGGGCTGTATCCTACGAGCAGTACTTC. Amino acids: CASSQGAVSYEQYF.